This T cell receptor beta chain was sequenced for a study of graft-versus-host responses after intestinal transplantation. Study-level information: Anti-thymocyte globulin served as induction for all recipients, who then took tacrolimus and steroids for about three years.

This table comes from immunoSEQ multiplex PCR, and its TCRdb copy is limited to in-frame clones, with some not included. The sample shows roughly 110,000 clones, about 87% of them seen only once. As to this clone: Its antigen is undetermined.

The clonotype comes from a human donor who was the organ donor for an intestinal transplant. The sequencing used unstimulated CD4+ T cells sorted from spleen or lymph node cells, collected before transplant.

The CDR3 DNA reads TGTGCTAGTGGTTTGGTTGTAGGCAGCTCCTACGAGCAGTACTTC. It specifies CASGLVVGSSYEQYF. The rearrangement uses TRBV12-5 and TRBJ2-7; D is undetermined. Trimming removed 0 bases at V and 0 bases at J, with 9 bases between. Germline V lookup: CDR1 LGHNT, CDR2 FRNRAP. CDR3 length: 15 amino acids.